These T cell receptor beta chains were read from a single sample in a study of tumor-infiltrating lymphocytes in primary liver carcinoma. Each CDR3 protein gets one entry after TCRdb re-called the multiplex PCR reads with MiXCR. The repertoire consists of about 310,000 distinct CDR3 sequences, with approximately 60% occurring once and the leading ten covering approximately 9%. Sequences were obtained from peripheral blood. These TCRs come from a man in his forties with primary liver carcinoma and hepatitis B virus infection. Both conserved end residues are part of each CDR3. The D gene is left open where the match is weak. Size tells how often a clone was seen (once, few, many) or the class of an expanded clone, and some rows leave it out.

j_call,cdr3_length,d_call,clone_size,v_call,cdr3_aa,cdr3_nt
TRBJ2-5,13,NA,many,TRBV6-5,CASSYVRGETQYF,TGTGCCAGCAGTTACGTGAGGGGAGAGACCCAGTACTTC
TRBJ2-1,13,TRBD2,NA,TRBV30,CACAGDRRAPQFF,TGTGCCTGTGCGGGGGACCGACGAGCCCCGCAGTTCTTC
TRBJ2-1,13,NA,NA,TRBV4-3,CTSSQEGWDEQFF,TGCACCAGCAGTCAAGAGGGATGGGATGAGCAGTTCTTC
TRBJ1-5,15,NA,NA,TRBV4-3,CASSRHRPLNQPQHF,TGCGCCAGCAGTCGACACCGGCCCCTCAATCAGCCCCAGCATTTT
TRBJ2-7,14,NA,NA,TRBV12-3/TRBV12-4,CASSSTGKAYEQYF,TGTGCCAGCAGCTCAACCGGGAAGGCCTACGAGCAATACTTC
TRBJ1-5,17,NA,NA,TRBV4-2,CASSQHFPGSNNQSQHF,TGTGCCAGCAGCCAACATTTTCCCGGGAGTAACAATCAGTCCCAGCATTTT
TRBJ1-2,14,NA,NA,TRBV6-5,CASSDRGQLYGYTF,TGTGCCAGCAGCGACCGAGGACAACTCTATGGCTACACCTTC
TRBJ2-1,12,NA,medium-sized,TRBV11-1,CASSPYNNEQFF,TGTGCCAGCAGCCCTTACAACAATGAGCAGTTCTTC
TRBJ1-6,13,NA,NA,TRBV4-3,CANSQDSSSLLHF,TGCGCCAACAGTCAAGATTCTTCTTCACTCCTCCACTTT
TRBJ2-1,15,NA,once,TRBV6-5,CASSYRWEAYDGQFF,TGTGCCAGCAGTTATAGATGGGAGGCCTACGATGGGCAGTTCTTC
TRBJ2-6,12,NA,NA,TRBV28,CATCPGANVLTF,TGTGCCACGTGTCCTGGGGCCAACGTCCTGACTTTC
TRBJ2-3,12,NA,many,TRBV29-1,CSVHHLTDTQYF,TGCAGCGTTCATCACCTCACAGATACGCAGTATTTT
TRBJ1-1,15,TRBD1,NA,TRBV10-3,CAINKGTGANAGAFF,TGTGCCATCAACAAGGGGACAGGAGCCAACGCCGGGGCTTTCTTT
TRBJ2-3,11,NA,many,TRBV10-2,CASSDRDTQYF,TGTGCCAGCAGCGACAGAGATACGCAGTATTTT
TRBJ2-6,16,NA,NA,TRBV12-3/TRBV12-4,CASSFMGLPGTNVLTF,TGTGCCAGCAGTTTCATGGGCCTCCCTGGGACCAACGTCCTGACTTTC
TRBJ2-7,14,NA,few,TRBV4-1,CASSQKHGAWEQYF,TGCGCCAGCAGCCAAAAGCACGGGGCTTGGGAGCAGTACTTC
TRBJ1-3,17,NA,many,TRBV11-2,CASSLDRSGAGGNTIYF,TGTGCCAGCAGCTTAGATCGGAGCGGTGCTGGTGGAAACACCATATATTTT
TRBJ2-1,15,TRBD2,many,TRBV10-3,CAISDFGTSFHEQFF,TGTGCCATCAGTGATTTCGGGACTAGCTTTCATGAGCAGTTCTTC
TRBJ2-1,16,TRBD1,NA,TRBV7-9,CASSPLAGGSYDEQFF,TGTGCCAGCAGCCCCCTGGCAGGGGGCTCCTACGATGAGCAGTTCTTC
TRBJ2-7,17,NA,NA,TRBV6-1,CASFLSPLSSQSYEQYF,TGTGCCAGCTTTCTCTCCCCCTTGTCGTCTCAGTCCTACGAGCAGTACTTC
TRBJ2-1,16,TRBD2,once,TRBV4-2,CASSQDVGGRFNEQFF,TGTGCCAGCAGCCAAGACGTGGGCGGGAGATTCAATGAGCAGTTCTTC
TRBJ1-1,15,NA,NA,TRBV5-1,CASSRGSGYDTEAIF,TGCGCCAGCAGCCGGGGGTCGGGTTATGACACTGAAGCTATCTTT
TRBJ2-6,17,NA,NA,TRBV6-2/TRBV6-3,CASSYSSGSSGANVLTF,TGTGCCAGCAGTTACTCGAGTGGAAGTTCTGGGGCCAACGTCCTGACTTTC
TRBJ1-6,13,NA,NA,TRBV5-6,CSSSAGGGGALHF,TGTTCCAGCAGCGCCGGAGGGGGTGGGGCCCTCCACTTT
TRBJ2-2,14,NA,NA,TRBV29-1,CSGATGSGTGKLFF,TGCAGTGGTGCGACAGGCAGTGGCACCGGGAAGCTGTTTTTT
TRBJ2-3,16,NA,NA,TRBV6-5,CASSDQGLGMADMQYF,TGTGCCAGCAGTGACCAAGGGCTAGGGATGGCAGATATGCAGTACTTT
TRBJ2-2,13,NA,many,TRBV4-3,CASSQDWYGELFF,TGCGCCAGCAGCCAAGATTGGTACGGGGAGCTGTTTTTT
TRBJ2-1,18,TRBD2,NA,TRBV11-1,CASGLYRSAGGSYNEQSF,TGTGCCAGCGGCTTATACCGCTCCGCGGGAGGGTCCTACAATGAGCAGTCCTTC
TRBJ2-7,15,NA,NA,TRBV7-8,CASSLGRLSSNEQYF,TGTGCCAGCAGCTTAGGGAGACTCAGCTCCAACGAGCAGTACTTC